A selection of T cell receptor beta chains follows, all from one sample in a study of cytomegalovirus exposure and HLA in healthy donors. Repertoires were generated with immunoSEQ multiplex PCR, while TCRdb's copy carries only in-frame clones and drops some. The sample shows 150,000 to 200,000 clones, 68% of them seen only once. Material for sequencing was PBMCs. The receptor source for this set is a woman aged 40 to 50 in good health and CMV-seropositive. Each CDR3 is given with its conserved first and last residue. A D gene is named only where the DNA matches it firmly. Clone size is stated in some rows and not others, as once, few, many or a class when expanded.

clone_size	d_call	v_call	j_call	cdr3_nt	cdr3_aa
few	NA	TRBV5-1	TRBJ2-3	TGCGCCAGCAGCTTGGAATTCCCGCCGGCAGATACGCAGTATTTT	CASSLEFPPADTQYF
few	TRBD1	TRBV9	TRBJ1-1	TGTGCCAGCAGCCCCGACAGGGGATACACTGAAGCTTTCTTT	CASSPDRGYTEAFF
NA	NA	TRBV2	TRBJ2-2	TGTGCCAGCAGTACCCGGGGGAACACCGGGGAGCTGTTTTTT	CASSTRGNTGELFF
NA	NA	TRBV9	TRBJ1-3	TGTGCCAGCAGCCCATGGGGGGGGGACACCATATATTTT	CASSPWGGDTIYF
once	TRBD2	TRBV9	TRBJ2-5	TGTGCCAGCAGCGTCGGCGGGGGGGTGGAGACCCAGTACTTC	CASSVGGGVETQYF
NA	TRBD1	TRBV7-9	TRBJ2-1	TGTGCCAGCAGTCAGACAGGGTCCGGTCGGTGGTTTAACAATGAGCAGTTCTTC	CASSQTGSGRWFNNEQFF
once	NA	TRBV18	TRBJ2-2	TGTGCCAGCTCACCCCGACAGAACACCGGGGAGCTGTTTTTT	CASSPRQNTGELFF
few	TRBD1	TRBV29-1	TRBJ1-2	TGCAGCGTAGGGGACAGGGATTGGGACTATGGCTACCCCTTC	CSVGDRDWDYGYPF
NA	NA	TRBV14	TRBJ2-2	TGTGCCAGCAGCCCTCATCCGGGACTTTACACCGGGGAGCTGTTTTTT	CASSPHPGLYTGELFF
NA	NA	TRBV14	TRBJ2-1	TGTGCCAGCAGCCAAGGCCACTTCTACAATGAGCAGTTCTTC	CASSQGHFYNEQFF
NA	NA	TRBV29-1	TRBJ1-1	TGCAGCGCCCTTCCCGGAGCTTTCTTT	CSALPGAFF
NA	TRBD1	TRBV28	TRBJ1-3	TGTGCCCCTAGGCTCCGGGACAGGGTCATGCTGAGCTCTGGAAACACCATATATTTT	CAPRLRDRVMLSSGNTIYF
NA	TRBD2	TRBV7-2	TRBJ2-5	TGTGCCAGCAGCTCAGGACTAGCGGGAGAGACCCAGTACTTC	CASSSGLAGETQYF
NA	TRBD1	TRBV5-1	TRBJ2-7	TGCGCCAGCACACCTGGACAGGGGGCCTCCTACGAGCAGTACTTC	CASTPGQGASYEQYF
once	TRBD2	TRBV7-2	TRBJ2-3	TGTGCCAGCAGCTTAGTATCACTAGCGGGAGGGCCGAGTACGCAGTATTTT	CASSLVSLAGGPSTQYF
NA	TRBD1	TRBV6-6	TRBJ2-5	TGTGCCAGCAGTATCTTAGCACAGGGGACCGAGACCCAGTACTTC	CASSILAQGTETQYF
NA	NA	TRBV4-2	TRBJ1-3	TGTGCCAGCAGCCAAGATGTCAGGGGTGTTGGAAACACCATATATTTT	CASSQDVRGVGNTIYF
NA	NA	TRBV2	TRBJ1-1	TGTGCCAGCAGTGCGGGGGGGCTGACTGAAGCTTTCTTT	CASSAGGLTEAFF
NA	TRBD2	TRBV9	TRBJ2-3	TGTGCCAGCAGCGTTACTAGCGGGGGCTCTGCCACAGATACGCAGTATTTT	CASSVTSGGSATDTQYF
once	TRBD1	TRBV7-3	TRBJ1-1	TGTGCCAGCAGCCTCCGACAGGGCACTGAAGCTTTCTTT	CASSLRQGTEAFF
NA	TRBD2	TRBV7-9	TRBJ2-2	TGTGCCAGCAGCTTCAAAAAGCGGGATCCGGACACCGGGGAGCTGTTTTTT	CASSFKKRDPDTGELFF
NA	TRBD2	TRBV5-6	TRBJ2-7	TGTGCCAGCAGCTCCGGACTAGATTTGAAAAAGTACTTC	CASSSGLDLKKYF
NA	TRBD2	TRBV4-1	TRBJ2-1	TGCGCCAGCAGCCAAGAGAAGCGGGGGGGTTACAATGAGCAGTTCTTC	CASSQEKRGGYNEQFF
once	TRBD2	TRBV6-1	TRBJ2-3	TGTGCCAGCAACCCTAGCGGCAACACAGATACGCAGTATTTT	CASNPSGNTDTQYF
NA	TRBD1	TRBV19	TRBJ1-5	TGTGCCAGTAGTATCACAGGGACAGGCGGCAATCAGCCCCAGAATTTT	CASSITGTGGNQPQNF
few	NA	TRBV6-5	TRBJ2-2	TGTGCCAGCAGCGCCCTCCAGGGCGGGGAGCTGTTTTTT	CASSALQGGELFF
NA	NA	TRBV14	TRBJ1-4	TGTGCCAGCAGCCAAGTGTCCCGGGGGGGTGAAAAACTGTTTTTT	CASSQVSRGGEKLFF
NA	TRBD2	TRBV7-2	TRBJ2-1	TGTGCCAGCAGCCGGACTAGAGGCAATGAGCAGTTCTTC	CASSRTRGNEQFF
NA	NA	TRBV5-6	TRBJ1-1	TGTGCCAGCAGCTTGATAGTGAACACTGAAGCTTTCTTT	CASSLIVNTEAFF